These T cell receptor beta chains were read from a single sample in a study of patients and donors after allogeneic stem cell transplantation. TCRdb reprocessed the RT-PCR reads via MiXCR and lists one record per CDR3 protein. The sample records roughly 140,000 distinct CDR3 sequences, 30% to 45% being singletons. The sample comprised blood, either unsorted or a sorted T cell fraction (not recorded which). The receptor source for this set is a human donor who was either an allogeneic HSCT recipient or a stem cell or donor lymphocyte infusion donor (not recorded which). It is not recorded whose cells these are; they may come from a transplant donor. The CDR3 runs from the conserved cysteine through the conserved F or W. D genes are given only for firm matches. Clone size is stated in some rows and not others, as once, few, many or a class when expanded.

CDR3 protein: CASSLWYRANTEAFF; CDR3 DNA: TGTGCCAGCAGTTTATGGTACAGGGCGAACACTGAAGCTTTCTTT; J gene: TRBJ1-1; D gene: .; V gene: TRBV27; clone size: .
CDR3 protein: CASSPGGAQPQHF; CDR3 DNA: TGTGCCAGCAGCCCCGGAGGGGCCCAGCCCCAGCATTTT; J gene: TRBJ1-5; D gene: .; V gene: TRBV9; clone size: .
CDR3 protein: CATQEKGRGNQPQHF; CDR3 DNA: TGTGCCACCCAGGAAAAGGGTCGGGGCAATCAGCCCCAGCATTTT; J gene: TRBJ1-5; D gene: .; V gene: TRBV24-1; clone size: .
CDR3 protein: CSARGGYNSPLHF; CDR3 DNA: TGCAGTGCTAGAGGAGGTTATAATTCACCCCTCCACTTT; J gene: TRBJ1-6; D gene: .; V gene: TRBV20-1; clone size: few
CDR3 protein: CASSPWTSGGAYDTQYF; CDR3 DNA: TGTGCCAGCAGCCCATGGACTAGCGGGGGGGCCTACGATACGCAGTATTTT; J gene: TRBJ2-3; D gene: TRBD2; V gene: TRBV3-1; clone size: few
CDR3 protein: CSAPQGLTNQPQHF; CDR3 DNA: TGCAGTGCTCCTCAGGGCCTCACCAATCAGCCCCAGCATTTT; J gene: TRBJ1-5; D gene: .; V gene: TRBV20-1; clone size: few
CDR3 protein: CATSDHLLRGDTQYF; CDR3 DNA: TGTGCCACCAGTGACCACCTCCTTAGAGGGGATACGCAGTATTTT; J gene: TRBJ2-3; D gene: .; V gene: TRBV24-1; clone size: .
CDR3 protein: CAIRDHRDNQPQHF; CDR3 DNA: TGTGCCATCAGAGATCACAGGGACAATCAGCCCCAGCATTTT; J gene: TRBJ1-5; D gene: .; V gene: TRBV10-3; clone size: many
CDR3 protein: CASSELAGGTDTQYF; CDR3 DNA: TGTGCCAGCAGTGAACTAGCGGGGGGCACAGATACGCAGTATTTT; J gene: TRBJ2-3; D gene: TRBD2; V gene: TRBV27; clone size: .
CDR3 protein: CASSPRVACERLDYGYTF; CDR3 DNA: TGTGCCAGCAGTCCCAGGGTAGCCTGTGAGAGGCTCGACTATGGCTACACCTTC; J gene: TRBJ1-2; D gene: .; V gene: TRBV12-3/TRBV12-4; clone size: few
CDR3 protein: CASNTQFGAAPYSNQPQHF; CDR3 DNA: TGTGCCAGCAATACACAATTCGGGGCAGCTCCTTATAGCAATCAGCCCCAGCATTTT; J gene: TRBJ1-5; D gene: .; V gene: TRBV27; clone size: .
CDR3 protein: CASSYPTDSYEQYF; CDR3 DNA: TGTGCCAGCAGTTACCCGACAGACTCCTACGAGCAGTACTTC; J gene: TRBJ2-7; D gene: .; V gene: TRBV6-2/TRBV6-3; clone size: .
CDR3 protein: CASSLDRGQSGELFF; CDR3 DNA: TGTGCCAGCAGCTTGGACAGGGGGCAAAGCGGGGAGCTGTTTTTT; J gene: TRBJ2-2; D gene: TRBD1; V gene: TRBV5-4; clone size: .
CDR3 protein: CSVWGVQETQYF; CDR3 DNA: TGCAGCGTCTGGGGGGTACAAGAGACCCAGTACTTC; J gene: TRBJ2-5; D gene: .; V gene: TRBV29-1; clone size: .
CDR3 protein: CASSRGIGVSNQPQHF; CDR3 DNA: TGCGCCAGCAGCCGGGGTATAGGAGTAAGCAATCAGCCCCAGCATTTT; J gene: TRBJ1-5; D gene: .; V gene: TRBV4-3; clone size: .
CDR3 protein: CASSTTSRHNEQFF; CDR3 DNA: TGTGCCAGCAGTACAACTAGTCGCCACAATGAGCAGTTCTTC; J gene: TRBJ2-1; D gene: .; V gene: TRBV12-3/TRBV12-4; clone size: .
CDR3 protein: CASSSAGAYTQYF; CDR3 DNA: TGTGCCAGCAGCTCGGCAGGGGCCTATACGCAGTATTTT; J gene: TRBJ2-3; D gene: .; V gene: TRBV7-9; clone size: few
CDR3 protein: CASSVGLTGVPEGYTF; CDR3 DNA: TGTGCCAGCAGCGTAGGCTTAACAGGAGTCCCCGAAGGCTACACCTTC; J gene: TRBJ1-2; D gene: .; V gene: TRBV9; clone size: .
CDR3 protein: CASSDHRGIRRGSNQPQHF; CDR3 DNA: TGTGCCAGCAGTGACCACAGGGGGATTCGGCGGGGAAGCAATCAGCCCCAGCATTTT; J gene: TRBJ1-5; D gene: TRBD1; V gene: TRBV12-3/TRBV12-4; clone size: .
CDR3 protein: CASSPGTVQPQHF; CDR3 DNA: TGTGCCAGCAGCCCCGGGACAGTTCAGCCCCAGCATTTT; J gene: TRBJ1-5; D gene: TRBD1; V gene: TRBV12-3/TRBV12-4; clone size: few
CDR3 protein: CASSYAWGSEAFF; CDR3 DNA: TGTGCCAGCAGTTACGCTTGGGGGTCTGAAGCTTTCTTT; J gene: TRBJ1-1; D gene: .; V gene: TRBV6-5; clone size: many
CDR3 protein: CASSAGAYNSPLHF; CDR3 DNA: TGTGCCAGCAGCGCGGGGGCCTATAATTCACCCCTCCACTTT; J gene: TRBJ1-6; D gene: .; V gene: TRBV6-5; clone size: many
CDR3 protein: CASSLDRTLANEKLFF; CDR3 DNA: TGTGCCAGCAGTTTAGATCGGACACTAGCTAATGAAAAACTGTTTTTT; J gene: TRBJ1-4; D gene: .; V gene: TRBV27; clone size: .
CDR3 protein: CAIRGTGMNTEAFF; CDR3 DNA: TGTGCCATCAGGGGGACAGGGATGAACACTGAAGCTTTCTTT; J gene: TRBJ1-1; D gene: TRBD1; V gene: TRBV10-3; clone size: .
CDR3 protein: CASSQTSGGATDTQYF; CDR3 DNA: TGTGCCAGCAGCCAGACTAGCGGGGGGGCCACAGATACGCAGTATTTT; J gene: TRBJ2-3; D gene: TRBD2; V gene: TRBV6-4; clone size: .
CDR3 protein: CASSHPGQGYGYTF; CDR3 DNA: TGTGCCAGCAGTCACCCGGGACAGGGCTATGGCTACACCTTC; J gene: TRBJ1-2; D gene: TRBD1; V gene: TRBV27; clone size: .
CDR3 protein: CASRQYDNQPQHF; CDR3 DNA: TGTGCCAGCCGGCAATACGACAATCAGCCCCAGCATTTT; J gene: TRBJ1-5; D gene: .; V gene: TRBV12-3/TRBV12-4; clone size: .
CDR3 protein: CASSLRQGAETEAFF; CDR3 DNA: TGCGCCAGCAGCCTCCGACAGGGGGCCGAGACTGAAGCTTTCTTT; J gene: TRBJ1-1; D gene: TRBD1; V gene: TRBV4-1; clone size: .
CDR3 protein: CASSPDDTGDTDTQYF; CDR3 DNA: TGTGCCAGCAGCCCGGATGACACAGGGGACACAGATACGCAGTATTTT; J gene: TRBJ2-3; D gene: TRBD1; V gene: TRBV7-8; clone size: .
CDR3 protein: CASSQQQALGNQPQHF; CDR3 DNA: TGCGCCAGCAGCCAACAACAGGCCCTTGGCAATCAGCCCCAGCATTTT; J gene: TRBJ1-5; D gene: .; V gene: TRBV4-1; clone size: .
CDR3 protein: CSMDLGGLNEQFF; CDR3 DNA: TGCAGCATGGACCTGGGGGGTCTCAATGAGCAGTTCTTC; J gene: TRBJ2-1; D gene: .; V gene: TRBV29-1; clone size: .
CDR3 protein: CSARVFQGRSTEAFF; CDR3 DNA: TGCAGTGCTAGAGTCTTTCAAGGGAGGAGCACTGAAGCTTTCTTT; J gene: TRBJ1-1; D gene: .; V gene: TRBV20-1; clone size: .